The TCR beta chain described here comes from a study of CD8 T cells in ankylosing spondylitis. This clonotype has more than one count but fewer than ten. What it binds is not known. V lost 6 bases and J 2 bases, leaving 18 bases between the germline ends. The CDR3 runs 15 residues. Germline V lookup: CDR1 SQVTM, CDR2 ANQGSEA. Overall study results and limits: Within ankylosing spondylitis blood, a TCR beta motif made up of under 10 highly homologous variants appeared to be characteristic. Earlier studies detected some motif variants in reactive arthritis synovial fluid and blood. There was reportedly significant enrichment of clones that were disease-linked in matched ankylosing spondylitis synovial fluid. As for the disease-linked clones, they showed a CD8+ phenotype and occurred at relatively low frequencies in peripheral blood.

MiXCR, run by TCRdb on the 5' RACE reads, gives a single entry per CDR3 protein. The sample yields approximately 240,000 distinct CDR3 sequences, roughly a tenth seen once. The V gene is TRBV29-1, the J gene TRBJ2-3; a weak D match, TRBD1 (5 bases). Sequenced: blood, either unsorted or a sorted T cell fraction (not recorded which). The TCR sequence derives from a male donor with ankylosing spondylitis or in good health (not recorded which). CDR3 DNA: TGCAGCGTCCCGGTGGGGCCCGGTGACACAGATACGCAGTATTTT. This encodes CSVPVGPGDTDTQYF.